A selection of T cell receptor beta chains follows, all from one sample in a study of regulatory T cells in long-lasting Graves disease. TCRdb recomputed calls from the multiplex PCR reads with MiXCR, one row per CDR3 protein. This sample has some 340,000 distinct CDR3 sequences; 20% to 25% occur once, and the top ten carry less than 30%. The sequencing used peripheral blood mononuclear cells (PBMCs), collected when the disease was refractory, from a patient treated with antithyroid drugs. The receptors were gathered from a woman between 40 and 55 years old with Graves disease. Both conserved end residues are part of each CDR3. The D gene is left open where the match is weak. For some rows the clone size is stated as once, few or many, or as a class when expanded; others skip it.

NA	TRBV28	TRBJ1-4	many	TGTGCCAGCAGTTATGTGGGGGGGTTACTGTTTTTT	CASSYVGGLLFF
NA	TRBV7-8	TRBJ2-4	few	TGTGCCAGCAGCGTTACCTGGAAAGCCAAAAACATTCAGTACTTC	CASSVTWKAKNIQYF
TRBD2	TRBV20-1	TRBJ2-7	many	TGCAGTGCTAGAGGTGGACTAGCGGAGATCTACGAGCAGTACTTC	CSARGGLAEIYEQYF
NA	TRBV6-1	TRBJ2-2	NA	TGTGCCAGCAGGCGCACTTTCACCGGGGAGCTGTTTTTT	CASRRTFTGELFF
NA	TRBV19	TRBJ2-7	many	TGTGCCAGTAGTATCTTCGGCGAGCAGTACTTC	CASSIFGEQYF
TRBD2	TRBV3-1	TRBJ2-7	many	TGTGCCAGCAGCACGACCGCTAGCGGGAACCCCTACGAGCAGTACTTC	CASSTTASGNPYEQYF
TRBD1	TRBV7-2	TRBJ2-4	NA	TGTGCCAGCAGCCCATCCGGACAGGGGAGGGCGGCCAAAAACATTCAGTACTTC	CASSPSGQGRAAKNIQYF
NA	TRBV29-1	TRBJ2-5	few	TGCAGCGTTGTGTCGGGCGGGTGGGAGACCCAGTACTTC	CSVVSGGWETQYF
NA	TRBV6-5	TRBJ2-7	many	TGTGCCAGCAGTTACGCGGGTAGAGGGTACGAGCAGTACTTC	CASSYAGRGYEQYF
NA	TRBV9	TRBJ1-2	few	TGTGCCAGCAGCGTAGAGGGAGGCCCACTCTATGGCTACACCTTC	CASSVEGGPLYGYTF
NA	TRBV28	TRBJ2-2	many	TGTGCCAGCAGTTCCCCAGTCCAGGGAATTACCGGGGAGCTGTTTTTT	CASSSPVQGITGELFF
NA	TRBV13	TRBJ2-7	NA	TGTGCCAGCAGCTTAGACAGGGATGACGAGCAGTACTTC	CASSLDRDDEQYF
TRBD2	TRBV11-2	TRBJ2-1	NA	TGTGCCAGCAGCTTATCCGCGGGGGGCTGGAATGAGCAGTTCTTC	CASSLSAGGWNEQFF
TRBD2	TRBV20-1	TRBJ2-7	many	TGCAGTGCTAGACGCGAGCGGGAGTGGTCCTCGACCTACGAGCAGTACTTC	CSARREREWSSTYEQYF
TRBD1	TRBV28	TRBJ1-5	few	TGTGCCAGCAGTCTCCTATTTACGCCGACAGGGGTCAATCAGCCCCAGCATTTT	CASSLLFTPTGVNQPQHF
TRBD1	TRBV4-1	TRBJ2-1	once	TGCGCCAGCAGCCAGGGATGGTGGGACAGGTCCTACAATGAGCAGTTCTTC	CASSQGWWDRSYNEQFF
NA	TRBV5-6	TRBJ2-1	few	TGTGCCAGCAGCTTTCCGGCTGCCAATGAGCAGTTCTTC	CASSFPAANEQFF
TRBD2	TRBV20-1	TRBJ2-1	NA	TGCAGTGCTAAATCTCCGGGGACTACATCCTACAATGAGCAGTCCTTC	CSAKSPGTTSYNEQSF
NA	TRBV29-1	TRBJ2-2	few	TGCAGCGTTGACTCGGGTACATCCGGGGAGCTGTTTTTT	CSVDSGTSGELFF
NA	TRBV20-1	TRBJ2-7	few	TGCAGTGCTAGTTACGGAGGAGGGACAGTCTACGAGCAGTACTTC	CSASYGGGTVYEQYF
NA	TRBV29-1	TRBJ2-5	many	TGCAGCGCGGGGGACCTTCAAGAGACCCAGTACTTC	CSAGDLQETQYF
NA	TRBV27	TRBJ2-2	NA	TGTGCCAGCTCCGGGGGTAACACCGGGGAGCTGTTTTTT	CASSGGNTGELFF
NA	TRBV7-8	TRBJ2-7	many	TGTGCCAGCAGCTTAGTCCCAGAGACTAAGCAGTACTTC	CASSLVPETKQYF
NA	TRBV10-1	TRBJ2-7	many	TGCGCCAGGATATTACAGGGTTCGCATCCCCCCGCGCAGTACTTC	CARILQGSHPPAQYF
NA	TRBV30	TRBJ2-5	NA	TGTGCCTGGGGACTGATACAAGAGACCCAGTACTTC	CAWGLIQETQYF
NA	TRBV28	TRBJ1-5	many	TGTGCCAGCAGTTTAACGAGGGTGAGGGACAATCAGCCCCAGCATTTT	CASSLTRVRDNQPQHF
NA	TRBV2	TRBJ1-2	NA	TGTGCCAGCAGCCCACTTATTCCGACTATAGCTAACTATGGCTACACCTTC	CASSPLIPTIANYGYTF
NA	TRBV2	TRBJ1-5	NA	TGTGCCAGCACTAAATCCGGGGGGCCCAATCAGCCCCAGCATTTT	CASTKSGGPNQPQHF
NA	TRBV28	TRBJ1-4	many	TGTGCCAGCAGTTTACTGCAGGGGCGCGAAAAACTGTTTTTT	CASSLLQGREKLFF
TRBD1	TRBV20-1	TRBJ1-2	few	TGCAGTGCCCCTAAGGGGGGGGACAGGGCGTCCTATGGCTACACCTTC	CSAPKGGDRASYGYTF
TRBD2	TRBV6-5	TRBJ2-2	few	TGTGCCAGCAGTTACGGACTAGCGGGAGTCCCCGGGGAGCTGTTTTTT	CASSYGLAGVPGELFF
TRBD1	TRBV27	TRBJ1-3	few	TGTGCCAGCAGTTCCTCTACAGGGGGGTCTGGAAACACCATATATTTT	CASSSSTGGSGNTIYF
TRBD1	TRBV6-1	TRBJ1-4	many	TGTGCCAGCAGCAACCTGGGACAGGGGGATGAAAAACTGTTTTTT	CASSNLGQGDEKLFF
NA	TRBV28	TRBJ1-2	many	TGTGCCAGCAGTCCATCGGGGGCTGGACTTTATGGCTACACCTTC	CASSPSGAGLYGYTF
NA	TRBV5-1	TRBJ2-5	NA	TGCGCCAGCAGCTTGGCCGTTAGGGCGGTGGAGACCCAGTACTTC	CASSLAVRAVETQYF
TRBD1	TRBV28	TRBJ1-5	many	TGTGCCAGCAGTCCGACAGGGGTTCAGCCCCAGCATTTT	CASSPTGVQPQHF
TRBD2	TRBV7-9	TRBJ2-7	few	TGTGCCAGCAGCTTATGGCCGGGACTAGCAATCCACGAGCAGTACTTC	CASSLWPGLAIHEQYF
TRBD2	TRBV5-1	TRBJ2-7	many	TGCGCCAGCAGCCCGCGGGAGGGCCTTGTCGGCGAGCAGTACTTC	CASSPREGLVGEQYF
NA	TRBV30	TRBJ1-1	few	TGTGCCTGGAGTGTACCGGGGCTAAGGATGAACACTGAAGCTTTCTTT	CAWSVPGLRMNTEAFF
NA	TRBV10-3	TRBJ2-5	NA	TGTGCCATCAGCCTCTTGGAGGGGGAAGAGACCCAGTACTTC	CAISLLEGEETQYF
NA	TRBV10-2	TRBJ2-5	few	TGCGCCAGTTCTATTACTAGTCAAGAGACCCAGTACTTC	CASSITSQETQYF
NA	TRBV7-9	TRBJ1-1	few	TGTGCCAGCAGCTTAACAGGAGGGGGAGAAGCTTTCTTT	CASSLTGGGEAFF
NA	TRBV5-5	TRBJ2-3	NA	TGTGCCAGCTCCCTAACCCGGCAGAGCACAGATACGCAGTATTTT	CASSLTRQSTDTQYF
TRBD1	TRBV4-2	TRBJ1-1	NA	TGTGCCAGCAGCCAAAATTACAGGGGACTTGACACTGAAGCTTTCTTT	CASSQNYRGLDTEAFF
TRBD2	TRBV20-1	TRBJ2-5	NA	TGCAGTGCTAGAGATACTAGCGGGGTCGAAGGGTTGACCCAGTACTTC	CSARDTSGVEGLTQYF
NA	TRBV5-1	TRBJ1-4	NA	TGCGCCAGCAGCTCCACAGGGAAAGGAAATGAAAAACTGTTTTTT	CASSSTGKGNEKLFF
NA	TRBV9	TRBJ2-7	NA	TGTGCCAGCAGCGCGGGGTTCGAGCAGTACTTC	CASSAGFEQYF
NA	TRBV5-5	TRBJ2-7	few	TGTGCCAGCAGCTTGCTATACCCTTCCTCCTACGAGCAGTACTTC	CASSLLYPSSYEQYF
NA	TRBV11-1	TRBJ2-7	many	TGTGCCAGCAGCTTAGGGGACCCCCGCGAGCAGTACTTC	CASSLGDPREQYF
NA	TRBV28	TRBJ1-2	many	TGTGCCAGCAGTTTCGCGACAACCAACTATGGCTACACCTTC	CASSFATTNYGYTF
NA	TRBV2	TRBJ1-2	NA	TGTGCCAGCAGTGAGTCGTTCGCCAGGGACACCTTC	CASSESFARDTF
TRBD2	TRBV11-2	TRBJ2-6	many	TGTGCCAGCTCTTGGAGCGGGAGGAAAGGGGCCAACGTCCTGACTTTC	CASSWSGRKGANVLTF
NA	TRBV20-1	TRBJ1-2	many	TGCAGTGCTAGATGGAACGTTGGCTATGGCTACACCTTC	CSARWNVGYGYTF
NA	TRBV6-1	TRBJ2-5	few	TGTGCCAGCAGCAATAGCGCGAGGGAAGAGACCCAGTACTTC	CASSNSAREETQYF
NA	TRBV28	TRBJ1-1	many	TGTGCCAGCAGTTTATGGCAGAACACTGAAGCTTTCTTT	CASSLWQNTEAFF
NA	TRBV7-8	TRBJ2-5	many	TGTGCCAGCAGCTTGGAGAGGGATAAGACCCAGTACTTC	CASSLERDKTQYF
NA	TRBV4-1	TRBJ2-7	NA	TGCGCCAGCGCTCTGAAGTGGGGCACCTACGAGCAGTACTTC	CASALKWGTYEQYF
TRBD1	TRBV7-3	TRBJ2-2	once	TGTGCCAGCAGCTTAGCGCAGTGGACAGGGCTTACAAACACCGGGGAGCTGTTTTTT	CASSLAQWTGLTNTGELFF
TRBD2	TRBV7-2	TRBJ2-2	few	TGTGCCAGCAGCCAGGGACTAGCGGTCACCGGGGAGCTGTTTTTT	CASSQGLAVTGELFF
TRBD1	TRBV28	TRBJ2-5	many	TGTGCCAGCAGTTTACCCCAGGACAGGGTGGATGAGACCCAGTACTTC	CASSLPQDRVDETQYF